This TCR beta chain was documented in a study of blood T cell repertoires in COVID-19 (dated by TCRdb to about 2020). Background on the whole study: Collaborator samples came from the United States, Italy and Spain and covered acute and convalescent phases of COVID-19. The prospective study material was composed of cDNA or gDNA derived from T cells, B-cell-depleted T cells, or PBMCs. The dataset comprised deeply sampled blood TCRbeta repertoires from subjects exposed to, actively infected with, or recovered from COVID-19. Sample metadata almost always included a de-identified subject ID, COVID-19 status, age in years and sex. The samples were drawn from two sources: the first 160 participants of the ongoing ImmuneRACE study, and some 1,300 subjects contributed by 6 global collaborators. The repertoires were made available in a free public database intended to serve as a resource for research on the immune response to SARS-CoV-2. Where HLA class I and class II types were available, the types were taken from metadata supplied by the sample provider, not from assay-based typing. Summary of the overall study and its limitations: How much clinical and demographic metadata was included differed by source and by participant, and the metadata was provided uncurated.

The germline V gene sets CDR1 to MNHEY and CDR2 to SVGAGI. The CDR3 runs 14 residues from the cysteine to the phenylalanine. The sequence is cut down to CDR3 DNA, 42 bases in frame from base 1. Relative to germline, V is 7 bases shorter and J is 0 bases shorter, with 12 bases between their ends. TCRbeta CDR3 regions were amplified from genomic DNA using the immunoSEQ Assay, a bias-controlled multiplex PCR. Concerning the study's data processing: The number of nucleated cells in each sample was estimated from the amplification of reference gene primers within the assay. To quantify the absolute abundance of each unique TCRbeta CDR3 rearrangement, sequence reads were collapsed and filtered. Productive Simpson clonality was computed per sample as the square root of Simpson's diversity index over productive rearrangements. Drawn from immuneACCESS, this table holds only the in-frame rearrangements with V and J called that TCRdb kept. Clones are partly lost; checked studies trace under half to an unresolved V gene and leave the rest unexplained. Clone size and the V and J calls come from that table; the DNA yielded D and trimming. The sample table lists roughly 110,000 clones, around four fifths of them with a count of one. About 8.1% of the sample comes from the top ten.

Notes on this clone: There is no known antigen for this receptor. No base quality values were provided; no much bigger clone lies one nucleotide off.

Each collaborating institution followed its own protocols to collect whole blood in K2EDTA tubes. Collaborator samples were shipped for TCRbeta analysis as frozen whole blood, isolated PBMCs, or DNA extracted from either sample type. Recombination joined TRBV6-5 with TRBJ1-2, with TRBD1 tentatively as D gene (5 bases match). Input material: peripheral blood. The origin of this receptor is a woman between 40 and 50 years old with acute or convalescent COVID-19. The DNA is TGTGCCAGCACCGGGACTTTAGCTAACTATGGCTACACCTTC. Its protein is CASTGTLANYGYTF.